A selection of T cell receptor beta chains follows, all from one sample in a study of T cell changes during pregnancy in multiple sclerosis. Method: immunoSEQ multiplex PCR; TCRdb's copy keeps in-frame clones and lacks some. The sample yields about 70,000 clones, more than 80% seen once. Sample: peripheral blood, taken in the second trimester of pregnancy. Receptor source: a female donor in good health, enrolled as a control in a pregnancy study. CDR3s include the opening cysteine and the closing phenylalanine or tryptophan. Each record gives: V gene, clone size, D gene, J gene, CDR3 protein, CDR3 DNA. The D gene is left open where the match is weak. Expanded clones get a size class; other rows say once, few or many, or leave the size out.

TRBV7-7	-	-	TRBJ2-7	CASSLDARGNEQYF	TGTGCTAGCAGCTTAGATGCTCGGGGGAACGAGCAGTACTTC
TRBV18	-	TRBD1	TRBJ2-7	CASSPGQGTYEQYF	TGTGCCAGCTCACCTGGACAGGGGACCTACGAGCAGTACTTC
TRBV2	-	-	TRBJ2-2	CASSDRRADTGELFF	TGTGCCAGCAGTGATCGCAGGGCGGACACCGGGGAGCTGTTTTTT
TRBV10-3	-	TRBD1	TRBJ1-2	CAISESPQGRDFNYGYTF	TGTGCCATCAGTGAGTCACCACAGGGGAGAGATTTCAACTATGGCTACACCTTC
TRBV2	few	-	TRBJ2-7	CASRKAGEQYF	TGTGCCAGCAGGAAGGCGGGGGAGCAGTACTTC
TRBV4-1	-	-	TRBJ1-3	CASSQLIGNTIYF	TGCGCCAGCAGCCAATTAATTGGAAACACCATATATTTT
TRBV9	-	TRBD1	TRBJ2-5	CASSVAGTGEETQYF	TGTGCCAGCAGCGTAGCCGGGACAGGGGAAGAGACCCAGTACTTC
TRBV19	-	TRBD2	TRBJ2-7	CATTRGDGSYEQYF	TGTGCCACCACCCGGGGGGACGGCTCCTACGAGCAGTACTTC
TRBV7-2	-	TRBD2	TRBJ2-1	CASSLPGLARGGQFF	TGTGCCAGCAGCTTACCGGGACTAGCGAGGGGTGGGCAGTTCTTC
TRBV7-2	-	TRBD1	TRBJ1-5	CASSQGQEKNQPQHF	TGTGCCAGCAGCCAGGGACAGGAGAAGAATCAGCCCCAGCATTTT
TRBV18	-	-	TRBJ2-3	CASSPTSSADTQYF	TGTGCCAGCTCACCAACCTCAAGCGCAGATACGCAGTATTTT
TRBV4-3	once	-	TRBJ2-7	CASSQEWAADPGSYEQYF	TGCGCCAGCAGCCAAGAGTGGGCAGCCGACCCTGGGTCCTACGAGCAGTACTTC
TRBV7-2	-	-	TRBJ2-3	CASSLQKRATDTQYF	TGTGCCAGCAGCTTACAGAAGCGCGCCACAGATACGCAGTATTTT
TRBV4-2	-	-	TRBJ2-6	CASRPYAGQLGAGANVLTF	TGTGCCAGCAGGCCCTACGCGGGACAGTTGGGGGCTGGGGCCAACGTCCTGACTTTC
TRBV7-6	once	TRBD2	TRBJ2-7	CASSLGAGGEQYF	TGTGCCAGCAGCTTAGGCGCGGGGGGCGAGCAGTACTTC
TRBV6-1	-	-	TRBJ1-2	CASSLGQGRNGYTF	TGTGCCAGCAGTTTGGGTCAGGGAAGGAATGGCTACACCTTC
TRBV2	-	-	TRBJ1-5	CASSSGGGSQPQHF	TGTGCCAGCAGTTCCGGCGGGGGGAGTCAGCCCCAGCATTTT
TRBV4-3	-	-	TRBJ1-2	CASSQENGFGGYTF	TGCGCCAGCAGCCAAGAGAACGGGTTTGGTGGCTACACCTTC
TRBV19	few	TRBD1	TRBJ2-7	CASSSRGYSYEQYF	TGTGCCAGTAGTTCCAGGGGGTACAGCTACGAGCAGTACTTC
TRBV28	once	TRBD1	TRBJ2-5	CATLPRQGPMTQYF	TGTGCCACCCTACCCCGACAGGGCCCGATGACCCAGTACTTC
TRBV4-3	-	TRBD2	TRBJ2-1	CASSQSTRGGQNEQFF	TGCGCCAGCAGCCAGAGCACGCGGGGGGGCCAGAATGAGCAGTTCTTC
TRBV2	-	TRBD1	TRBJ1-2	CASSGDSYGYTF	TGTGCCAGCAGTGGGGACAGCTATGGCTACACCTTC
TRBV7-3	-	-	TRBJ1-1	CASSPTPGTEAFF	TGTGCCAGCAGCCCTACTCCGGGGACTGAAGCTTTCTTT
TRBV13	-	-	TRBJ2-2	CASSLALDSANTGELFF	TGTGCCAGCAGCTTAGCCCTGGACAGTGCGAACACCGGGGAGCTGTTTTTT
TRBV6-6	-	-	TRBJ1-5	CASSYTRNQPQHF	TGTGCCAGCAGTTACACCAGGAATCAGCCCCAGCATTTT
TRBV10-3	-	TRBD2	TRBJ2-7	CAISPSGGAGEQYF	TGTGCCATCAGTCCTAGCGGGGGGGCGGGGGAGCAGTACTTC
TRBV9	-	TRBD1	TRBJ1-1	CASSDGTGSSEAFF	TGTGCCAGCAGCGACGGGACAGGGTCTTCTGAAGCTTTCTTT
TRBV5-1	-	TRBD2	TRBJ2-7	CASSLAVTSGAYEQYF	TGCGCCAGCAGCTTGGCCGTGACTAGCGGGGCTTACGAGCAGTACTTC
TRBV18	-	TRBD1	TRBJ1-5	CASLQGANQPQHF	TGTGCCAGCTTGCAGGGGGCAAATCAGCCCCAGCATTTT
TRBV19	-	TRBD1	TRBJ2-3	CASSRQGPSTDTQYF	TGTGCCAGTAGCCGACAGGGTCCTAGCACAGATACGCAGTATTTT